This TCR beta chain emerged from a study of tumor-infiltrating lymphocytes in primary liver carcinoma. Study-level background: By surgical resection, the patients were treated for their primary liver carcinoma.

Ten or more counts support this clonotype. Starting from 400 to 500 ng of total RNA, TCR beta cDNA was produced with a primer in the constant region. Slightly modified ARM-PCR served as the procedure for the TCR beta libraries. These libraries came from three rounds of nested multiplex PCR. The opening two PCR rounds, around 10 cycles each, paired TRBV1-TRBV30 forward primers with a C-beta reverse primer. Each CDR3 protein gets one entry after TCRdb re-called the multiplex PCR reads with MiXCR. In the table there are about 320,000 distinct CDR3 sequences, 65% of which are singletons. They got blood RNA out of unsorted whole blood and also pulled out germline DNA. Trimming cost V 0 bases and J 7 bases, with 11 bases left between them. CDR1 and CDR2 from the germline V gene are SGHAT and FQNNGV. This CDR3 spans 14 amino acids.

The sequence derives from a man aged 40-49 years with primary liver carcinoma and hepatitis B virus infection. The J gene is TRBJ2-3, the V gene TRBV11-2; D assignment may be TRBD1 or TRBD2 (5 bases each). The specimen sequenced was peripheral blood. The CDR3 sequence: CASSLDWGSNTQYF. CDR3 sequence (DNA): TGTGCCAGCAGCTTAGATTGGGGGTCGAATACGCAGTATTTT.